The 24 T cell receptor beta chains in this list originate from one sample, sequenced in a study of T cells expressing NK-cell markers. From the 5' RACE reads, TCRdb lists one entry per CDR3 protein and no DNA. The sample's table shows 200,000 to 300,000 distinct CDR3 sequences. Input material: blood T cells: a sorted CD56 or NKG2C T cell subset, CD4+ or CD8+ T cells, or bulk PBMC T cells (not recorded which). The receptors originated from a man aged 18 to 29 in good health.

The chain joins TRBV5-1 to TRBJ2-7; TCRdb names TRBD2, which stays unverified in the absence of DNA. The CDR3 spans 15 residues. CDR1 is SGHRS, CDR2 YFSETQ, per germline. Here the CDR3 reads CASSVTSSQTYEQYF.

This chain uses TRBV20-1 with TRBJ1-2; TCRdb calls TRBD1, which cannot be checked without DNA. Germline V lookup: CDR1 DFQATT, CDR2 SNEGSKA (reference sequence). This CDR3 contains 14 residues. The CDR3: CSAITGQQIYGYTF.

The chain has TRBV20-1 and TRBJ1-6; TCRdb picks TRBD1, but there is no DNA to check that call. Germline V gives CDR1 DFQATT, CDR2 SNEGSKA (reference sequence). The CDR3 length is 14 residues. CDR3 loop: CSATDRGRVLPLHF.

V and J are TRBV5-1 and TRBJ2-7; TCRdb picks TRBD1, but there is no DNA to check that call. CDR3 length: 15 residues. CDR1 and CDR2 (germline): SGHRS, YFSETQ. CDR3 protein: CASSLKGQGAYEQYF.

V gene TRBV7-2 combines with J gene TRBJ1-2; the TRBD1 assignment by TCRdb is unverifiable without DNA. The CDR3 length is 14 residues. Germline CDR1 and CDR2: SGHTA and FQGNSA. The CDR3 sequence: CASSSLGDGGGYTF.

The V call is TRBV29-1, the J call TRBJ2-1; TCRdb's assignment of TRBD2 cannot be checked, as there is no DNA. Germline CDR1 SQVTM, CDR2 ANQGSEA. This CDR3 is 13 amino acids long. CDR3: CSVDSLGWAEQFF.

The chain employs TRBV12-3 or TRBV12-4 and TRBJ1-3; without DNA, the TCRdb call of TRBD1 cannot be checked. The CDR3 covers 13 residues. The CDR3 is CGSQGEAGNTIYF.

The chain combines TRBV29-1 with TRBJ2-7; no DNA is available, so the TRBD2 call from TCRdb remains unchecked. This CDR3 comprises 14 residues. The V gene's germline CDR1 is SQVTM and CDR2 ANQGSEA. The CDR3 region is CSVVSVRGGNEQYF.

The chain combines TRBV5-1 with TRBJ2-3; TCRdb reports TRBD1, a call that lacks DNA to check it against. The germline V gene encodes CDR1 SGHRS and CDR2 YFSETQ. The length of the CDR3 is 18 residues. CDR3 sequence reads: CASSLTLDRGSSTDTQYF.

The chain uses TRBV20-1 and TRBJ2-3; TCRdb lists TRBD2, though no DNA is available to test this call. This CDR3 region has 16 residues. Germline V gives CDR1 DFQATT, CDR2 SNEGSKA (reference sequence). The chain's CDR3 is CSARPRLAGIGDTQYF.

This chain joins TRBV7-2 and TRBJ1-1; TCRdb selects TRBD1, and the lack of DNA leaves this call unchecked. Germline CDR1 reads SGHTA; CDR2 reads FQGNSA. The CDR3 has 15 amino acids. The CDR3 spells CASSPQGAKNTEAFF. Looking up the rest from reference TRBV7-2 and TRBJ1-1 gives the full variable domain: GAGVSQSPSNKVTEKGKDVELRCDPISGHTALYWYRQSLGQGLEFLIYFQGNSAPDKSGLPSDRFSAERTGGSVSTLTIQRTQQEDSAVYLCASSPQGAKNTEAFFGQGTRLTVV.

The chain couples TRBV7-2 to TRBJ2-5; TCRdb gives TRBD1 as the D gene, but with no DNA this cannot be confirmed. The germline V gene encodes CDR1 SGHTA and CDR2 FQGNSA. The CDR3 covers 15 residues. The CDR3 sequence is CASSLEGTGQETQYF.

The rearrangement joins TRBV5-1 to TRBJ2-5; as DNA is missing, the TRBD2 call by TCRdb cannot be tested. The CDR3 has 15 amino acids. Germline-derived CDR1 and CDR2 are SGHRS and YFSETQ. The CDR3 sequence is CASSLRQGGLETQYF.

The chain combines TRBV6-5 with TRBJ1-6. CDR1 and CDR2 (germline): MNHEY, SVGAGI. The CDR3 consists of 16 residues. The CDR3 sequence is CASSYRGVSYNSPLHF.

The chain joins TRBV24-1 to TRBJ2-5. This CDR3 region has 16 residues. Germline loops: CDR1 KGHDR, CDR2 SFDVKD. The CDR3 protein is CATSDPRTGSTETQYF.

V gene TRBV7-3 combines with J gene TRBJ2-5; no DNA is available, so the TRBD2 call from TCRdb remains unchecked. This CDR3 has 15 residues. CDR1 and CDR2 (germline): SGHTA, FQGTGA. CDR3 protein: CASSLRGGGPETQYF.

This rearrangement joins TRBV29-1 to TRBJ2-4; TCRdb's D gene call, TRBD1, goes unchecked for lack of DNA. The length of the CDR3 is 13 residues. Germline V gene sequence: CDR1 SQVTM, CDR2 ANQGSEA. CDR3 loop: CSVAGTGSSPIVF. Filled out from reference TRBV29-1 and TRBJ2-4, the complete variable domain reads SAVISQKPSRDICQRGTSLTIQCQVDSQVTMMFWYRQQPGQSLTLIATANQGSEATYESGFVIDKFPISRPNLTFSTLTVSNMSPEDSSIYLCSVAGTGSSPIVFGAGTRLSVL.

V is TRBV7-9 and J is TRBJ1-1; TCRdb's D gene call, TRBD1, goes unchecked for lack of DNA. Germline V lookup: CDR1 SEHNR, CDR2 FQNEAQ (reference sequence). The CDR3 contains 12 residues. Here the CDR3 reads CASSQEGKGAFF.

V usage is TRBV7-2 and J usage is TRBJ2-4; TCRdb calls TRBD2, which cannot be checked without DNA. Germline lookup yields CDR1 SGHTA and CDR2 FQGNSA. The CDR3 is 17 amino acids. The CDR3 sequence is CASTILGASFPKNIQYF.

The rearrangement joins TRBV20-1 to TRBJ1-4; checking the TCRdb D call of TRBD1 is not possible without DNA. The CDR3 has 13 residues. Per germline, CDR1 DFQATT and CDR2 SNEGSKA (reference sequence). The CDR3 protein is CSATPGTHEKLFF.

Here the CDR3 reads CSARGDRGPNEKLFF. The chain has TRBV20-1 and TRBJ1-4; TCRdb selects TRBD1, and the lack of DNA leaves this call unchecked. CDR1 and CDR2 from the germline V gene are DFQATT and SNEGSKA (reference sequence). The CDR3 runs to 15 residues.

The gene calls are TRBV20-1 and TRBJ2-1; absent DNA, TCRdb's TRBD2 call cannot be checked. Germline V CDR1 and CDR2: DFQATT, SNEGSKA (reference sequence). The CDR3 extends over 16 amino acids. The CDR3 protein is CSARIAAGVRGNEQFF.

The chain links TRBV2 to TRBJ2-2. The CDR3 length is 13 residues. Germline lookup yields CDR1 SNHLY and CDR2 FYNNEI. The CDR3 loop reads CASRQEATGELFF.

The chain is built from TRBV11-2 and TRBJ2-1; the D call from TCRdb, TRBD2, cannot be confirmed without DNA. CDR3 length equals 15 residues. Per the germline V gene, CDR1 is SGHAT and CDR2 is FQNNGV. The CDR3 sequence is CASSGGTSGYNEQFF.